These 21 T cell receptor beta chains came from one sample sequenced in a study of OX40 agonist ivuxolimab in advanced cancers. Method: immunoSEQ multiplex PCR; TCRdb's copy keeps in-frame clones and lacks some. Counted here are some 90,000 clones, approximately 91% occurring once; the ten biggest clones make up less than 0.35%. The material sequenced was CD4+ or CD8+ T cells sorted from blood, taken in a trial of the OX40 agonist ivuxolimab. The source is an adult with an advanced solid tumor such as melanoma, head and neck, liver or kidney cancer.

This clone was found once. The chain joins TRBV18 to TRBJ2-1; 8 nucleotides match TRBD1. Germline loops: CDR1 KGHSH, CDR2 LQKENI. V lost 0 bases to trimming and J lost 10 bases; unmatched junction nucleotides: 8. The CDR3 has 15 amino acids. The CDR3 DNA sequence: TGTGCCAGCTCACCACCGCACAGGACAGGGAACGAGCAGTTCTTC. Residues: CASSPPHRTGNEQFF.

CDR3 loop: CASSLSARYGYTF. The CDR3, as DNA: TGTGCCAGCAGCCTAAGTGCGCGGTATGGCTACACCTTC. This sequence joins TRBV28 and TRBJ1-2; no definite D call. In germline, CDR1 is MDHEN, CDR2 SYDVKM. Trimming took off 6 bases at V and 5 bases at J, with 13 bases between the two ends. The CDR3 totals 13 residues.

As concerns this clone: The junction differs from germline at one of its ends, possibly a read error. Additional DNA sequences in this sample encode the identical CDR3. The chain recombines TRBV28 with TRBJ1-1; D is undetermined. Looked up from germline, CDR1 is MDHEN and CDR2 is SYDVKM. The CDR3 runs to 14 residues. The CDR3 nucleotides are TGTGCCAGCAGTCGGCACGGGAGCCCAACTGAAGCTTTTTTT. Encoded protein: CASSRHGSPTEAFF.

The rearrangement uses TRBV15 and TRBJ2-7; D might be TRBD1 (8 bases). Germline CDR1 is LNHNV and CDR2 is YYDKDF (reference sequence). The CDR3 has 15 amino acids. V was trimmed by 8 bases and J by 2 bases, leaving 19 bases between them. CDR3 bases: TGTGCCACCCGGCCGGACAGGGAGGGACCCTACGAGCAGTACTTC. It codes for CATRPDREGPYEQYF.

Here the CDR3 reads CASKSSWGGSKANVLTF. The CDR3 region has the DNA TGTGCCAGCAAAAGTTCCTGGGGTGGCTCGAAGGCCAACGTCCTGACTTTC. The V and J genes are TRBV7-2 and TRBJ2-6, with no clear D. The germline V and J ends were trimmed by 7 bases and 6 bases, with 22 bases remaining between them. There are 17 residues in the CDR3. Germline loops: CDR1 SGHTA, CDR2 FQGNSA.

V usage is TRBV7-2 and J usage is TRBJ1-5, with 7 positions matching TRBD1. Germline CDR1 is SGHTA and CDR2 is FQGNSA. The CDR3 extends over 15 amino acids. V shed 0 bases, J shed 7 bases, and the junction held 6 bases outside the gene matches. This CDR3 is CASSLAQGVGQPQHF. The CDR3 region has the DNA TGTGCCAGCAGCTTAGCTCAGGGGGTAGGGCAGCCCCAGCATTTT. Combining the CDR3 with reference TRBV7-2 and TRBJ1-5 gives the whole variable domain GAGVSQSPSNKVTEKGKDVELRCDPISGHTALYWYRQSLGQGLEFLIYFQGNSAPDKSGLPSDRFSAERTGGSVSTLTIQRTQQEDSAVYLCASSLAQGVGQPQHFGDGTRLSIL.

Turning to this clone: A read error may produce the germline difference seen at one junction end. This rearrangement joins TRBV29-1 to TRBJ2-3; D might be TRBD2 (6 bases). CDR3 size: 12 residues. Germline values: CDR1 SQVTM, CDR2 ANQGSEA. This CDR3 reads CSLEAGTDTQYF. Written as DNA, the CDR3 is TGCAGCCTTGAGGCGGGGACCGATACGCAGTATTTT.

In DNA form, the CDR3 reads TGTGCCAGCAGGGGCGGGGGAACTGGGGCCAACGTCCTGACTTTC. Its translation is CASRGGGTGANVLTF. The rearrangement uses TRBV6-5 and TRBJ2-6; 7 bases fit TRBD2. Germline values: CDR1 MNHEY, CDR2 SVGAGI. Trimming cost V 6 bases and J 2 bases; bases outside gene matches: 4. The CDR3 covers 15 residues.

The chain is built from TRBV7-2 and TRBJ1-1; D remains ambiguous. The CDR3 is 14 residues long. V was pared by 2 bases and J by 0 bases, with 7 bases between. Germline assignment: CDR1 SGHTA and CDR2 FQGNSA. CDR3 loop: CASSLRNLNTEAFF. CDR3 DNA sequence: TGTGCCAGCAGCTTAAGGAACTTGAACACTGAAGCTTTCTTT.

V and J are TRBV11-2 and TRBJ2-1; 7 bases agree with TRBD2. This CDR3 comprises 15 residues. With V trimmed by 5 bases and J by 10 bases, 14 bases remained unmatched. CDR1 is SGHAT, CDR2 FQNNGV, per germline. CDR3 DNA: TGTGCCAGCAGCAATACCGGGACTACTCCCTGGGAGCAGTTCTTC. Protein product: CASSNTGTTPWEQFF.

This rearrangement joins TRBV29-1 to TRBJ2-1, with TRBD1 matching 10 bases. V lost 6 bases to trimming and J lost 9 bases; unmatched junction nucleotides: 8. This CDR3 has 13 residues. Germline V CDR1 and CDR2: SQVTM, ANQGSEA. DNA of the CDR3: TGCAGCGTGGACAGGGGGAAAAGGGGTGAGCAGTTCTTC. This sequence encodes CSVDRGKRGEQFF.

The J gene is TRBJ1-1, the V gene TRBV6-6; D unresolved. CDR1 MNHNY and CDR2 SVGAGI come from the germline V gene (reference sequence). Trimming shortened V by 0 bases and J by 5 bases, and 10 bases separated the two germline ends. CDR3 length: 14 amino acids. The CDR3 region has the DNA TGTGCCAGCAGTTACTCGAGTCAGAATACTGAAGCTTTCTTT. Protein product: CASSYSSQNTEAFF.

V and J are TRBV6-4 and TRBJ2-7, with D perhaps being TRBD1 or TRBD2 (6 bases each). CDR1 is MRHNA and CDR2 is SNTAGT in the germline V gene. Trimming cost V 11 bases and J 0 bases, with 23 bases left between them. The CDR3 covers 16 residues. The CDR3 loop reads CARRTAQDGSSYEQYF. The CDR3 DNA reads TGTGCCCGCCGGACAGCCCAAGACGGGAGCTCCTACGAGCAGTACTTC.

This chain links TRBV5-5 with TRBJ2-2, with 8 bases aligning to TRBD1. Trimming removed 3 bases from V and 7 bases from J; junction bases left unmatched: 5. The CDR3 is 14 residues long. Germline V gene data show CDR1 as SGHKS and CDR2 as YYEKEE (reference sequence). The CDR3 DNA reads as TGTGCCAGCAGCTGGGACAGGCTGGACGGGGAGCTGTTTTTT. Translating gives CASSWDRLDGELFF.

This clone has a single count. V gene TRBV28 combines with J gene TRBJ2-7; TRBD2 might be the D (5 bases). The germline V gene has CDR1 MDHEN and CDR2 SYDVKM. The CDR3 runs to 13 residues. V was cut by 3 bases and J by 6 bases, with 12 bases left in between. The CDR3 DNA follows: TGTGCCAGCAGTTTGGTGGGAGCGTTCGAGCAGTACTTC. The encoded protein is CASSLVGAFEQYF.

The genes are TRBV27 and TRBJ2-2, with 7 bases fitting TRBD2. V shed 3 bases, J shed 4 bases, and the junction held 11 bases outside the gene matches. This CDR3 is 17 amino acids long. Germline V gives CDR1 MNHEY, CDR2 SMNVEV (reference sequence). This chain's CDR3 is CASSFGGREDGTGELFF. The CDR3 coding sequence is TGTGCCAGCAGTTTTGGTGGGAGGGAGGATGGCACCGGGGAGCTGTTTTTT.

The J gene is TRBJ2-5, the V gene TRBV2, with a tentative D call TRBD1 (6 bases). This CDR3 has 14 residues. Germline assignment: CDR1 SNHLY and CDR2 FYNNEI. V lost 2 bases and J 5 bases, leaving 12 bases between the germline ends. Written as DNA, the CDR3 is TGTGCCAGCAGTGAATGGGGGCTCGGGGAGACCCAGTACTTC. It yields the protein CASSEWGLGETQYF.

In its sample, this clone was seen once. The V gene is TRBV28, the J gene TRBJ1-2, with D maybe TRBD1 (6 bases). The CDR3 totals 17 residues. Per germline, CDR1 MDHEN and CDR2 SYDVKM. The germline V and J ends were trimmed by 10 bases and 3 bases, with 27 bases remaining between them. The CDR3 nucleotides are TGTGCCACCAGCGGGGTTATGGGGGCCCATCCCCACTATGGCTACACCTTC. Translated: CATSGVMGAHPHYGYTF.

This rearrangement joins TRBV5-1 to TRBJ2-1; D possibly matches TRBD1 or TRBD2 (5 bases each). The CDR3 has 15 residues. V lost 3 bases, J lost 7 bases, and 17 bases lay in between. Germline lookup yields CDR1 SGHRS and CDR2 YFSETQ. CDR3 DNA: TGCGCCAGCAGCTCCCGGGGCACGGGCGGAAATGAGCAGTTCTTC. Residues: CASSSRGTGGNEQFF. Combining the CDR3 with reference TRBV5-1 and TRBJ2-1 gives the whole variable domain KAGVTQTPRYLIKTRGQQVTLSCSPISGHRSVSWYQQTPGQGLQFLFEYFSETQRNKGNFPGRFSGRQFSNSRSEMNVSTLELGDSALYLCASSSRGTGGNEQFFGPGTRLTVL.

This chain links TRBV12-1 with TRBJ2-2. TRBV12-1 is a pseudogene locus. This CDR3 comprises 16 residues. This chain's CDR3 is CASSSPKGGPTGELFF. CDR3 sequence (DNA): TGTGCCAGCAGCTCCCCGAAAGGGGGGCCCACCGGGGAGCTGTTTTTT.

The rearrangement uses TRBV14 and TRBJ2-1; 9 bases match TRBD1. The ends lost 4 bases at V and 8 bases at J; junction bases unmatched: 9. This CDR3 spans 15 amino acids. Germline V lookup: CDR1 SGHDN, CDR2 FVKESK. In nucleotides, the CDR3 is TGTGCCAGCAGCCTCTCCGGGACAGGGTACGATGAGCAGTTCTTC. Its translation: CASSLSGTGYDEQFF.